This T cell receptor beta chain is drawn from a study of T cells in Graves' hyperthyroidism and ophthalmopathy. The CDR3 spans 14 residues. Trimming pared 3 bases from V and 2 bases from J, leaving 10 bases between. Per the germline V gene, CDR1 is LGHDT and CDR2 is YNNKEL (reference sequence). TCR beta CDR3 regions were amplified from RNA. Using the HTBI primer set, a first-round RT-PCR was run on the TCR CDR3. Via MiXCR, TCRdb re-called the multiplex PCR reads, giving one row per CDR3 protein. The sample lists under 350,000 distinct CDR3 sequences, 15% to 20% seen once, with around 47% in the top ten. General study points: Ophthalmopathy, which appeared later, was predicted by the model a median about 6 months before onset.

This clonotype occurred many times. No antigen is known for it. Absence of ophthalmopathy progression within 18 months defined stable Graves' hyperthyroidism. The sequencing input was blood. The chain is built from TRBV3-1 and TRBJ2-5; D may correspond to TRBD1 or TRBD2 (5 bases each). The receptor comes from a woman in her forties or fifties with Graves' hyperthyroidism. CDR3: CASSHPGAQETQYF. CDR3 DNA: TGTGCCAGCAGCCACCCCGGGGCTCAAGAGACCCAGTACTTC.